This T cell receptor (beta chain) was identified in a study of T and B cells in COVID-19 patients. At the level of the study: Blood was sampled from COVID-19 patients who were either actively infected or recovered. Of 20 active-infection patients, roughly eleven were critically ill with mechanical ventilation or extracorporeal membrane oxygenation.

Multiplex PCR with BIOMED2 TRB-A/B primer pools amplified TRB rearrangements. TCRdb re-derived calls from the multiplex PCR reads in MiXCR, one entry per CDR3 protein. The sample lists 24,000 or so distinct CDR3 sequences; approximately 29% were seen once. Study results and caveats: Patients with COVID-19 reportedly showed strongly skewed T cell receptor beta variable and joining gene usage. Sorted SARS-CoV-2-responsive or tetramer+ T cells and CD4+, regulatory and CD8+ subsets were not yet sequenced.

Germline trimming cut 7 bases from V and 15 bases from J; bases unmatched to any gene: 13. Germline V lookup: CDR1 MNHEY, CDR2 SMNVEV (reference sequence). The CDR3 extends over 14 amino acids. TRB was amplified from about 260-540 ng of blood genomic DNA. Comments on this clonotype: What it binds is not known.

The V gene is TRBV27, the J gene TRBJ2-1; TRBD2 aligns across 12 bases. The clonotype comes from a human donor who had recovered from COVID-19. Sequenced material: blood. The CDR3 bases are TGTGCCAGCAAAGAATCTAGCGGGAGGGCCGAATGGTTCTTC. Amino acids: CASKESSGRAEWFF.